These 3 T cell receptor beta chains originate from one sample sequenced in a study of T-cell memory formation after mild COVID-19. TCRdb called the 5' RACE reads again in MiXCR, with one record for every CDR3 protein. The data contain some 30,000 distinct CDR3 sequences, around 7.2% of them singletons. Sequenced: PBMCs or a T cell subset sorted from them (not recorded which). The origin of the receptors is an adult woman who had mild COVID-19 (a few samples of this study predate the infection). Cell type and time point are not known.

This clonotype was seen repeatedly, ten times or more. The chain is built from TRBV6-5 and TRBJ1-1; D unresolved. The V gene's germline CDR1 is MNHEY and CDR2 SVGAGI. V lost 4 bases, J lost 3 bases, and 12 bases lay in between. The length of the CDR3 is 14 residues. The CDR3 bases are TGTGCCAGCAGTTCCTACCTGTCCGACACTGAAGCTTTCTTT. It codes for CASSSYLSDTEAFF.

This clonotype came up many times. The chain employs TRBV6-5 and TRBJ2-5; 10 nucleotides match TRBD2. Trimming took 5 bases from V and 5 from J; bases not matched to a gene: 8. The V gene's germline CDR1 is MNHEY and CDR2 SVGAGI. The CDR3 consists of 15 residues. CDR3 residues: CASSPSPGLAETQYF. DNA for the CDR3: TGTGCCAGCAGTCCTTCTCCGGGACTAGCGGAGACCCAGTACTTC.

This clonotype has ten or more counts. This CDR3 reads CASSPLGTDTQYF. DNA of the CDR3: TGTGCCAGCAGCCCCTTAGGCACAGATACGCAGTATTTT. The genes are TRBV3-1 and TRBJ2-3; no firm D call. Trimming stripped 4 bases from V and 1 base from J, with 6 bases between. Germline V gene sequence: CDR1 LGHDT, CDR2 YNNKEL (reference sequence). The CDR3 is made up of 13 amino acids.